This T cell receptor beta chain was found in a study of graft-versus-host responses after intestinal transplantation. The overall study: All recipients were given anti-thymocyte globulin induction, and tacrolimus and steroids were then administered for around three years.

Notes on this clone: Antigen unknown.

The data were produced by immunoSEQ multiplex PCR, yet TCRdb's version contains in-frame clones alone and is incomplete. The sample consists of about 110,000 clones, around 94% of them appearing once. General study findings and limits: The study found high graft-versus-host to host-versus-graft clonal ratios in allografts of patients with graft-donor T cell macrochimerism.

The CDR3 contains 14 residues. Germline CDR1 reads GTSNPN; CDR2 reads SVGIG (reference sequence). V dropped 2 bases and J dropped 6 bases, with 15 bases sitting between them. The chain recombines TRBV30 with TRBJ2-3; a weak D match, TRBD2 (5 bases). Sequenced here: unstimulated CD8+ T cells sorted from spleen or lymph node cells, sampled before transplant. The receptor was derived from a human donor who was the organ donor for an intestinal transplant. The CDR3 DNA reads as TGTGCCTGGAGTCTAGGACCCTCGGGGGATACGCAGTATTTT. Translation gives CAWSLGPSGDTQYF. Based on the CDR3 plus reference TRBV30 and TRBJ2-3, the full variable domain is SQTIHQWPATLVQPVGSPLSLECTVEGTSNPNLYWYRQAAGRGLQLLFYSVGIGQISSEVPQNLSASRPQDRQFILSSKKLLLSDSGFYLCAWSLGPSGDTQYFGPGTRLTVL.